Here is one T cell receptor (beta chain) with its context. Its antigen is as yet unknown. CD45RO negativity and positive selection for CCR7 defined naive CD8 cells, a population that excluded terminally differentiated effector memory CD45RA+ cells. Study donors comprised healthy, HIV-negative adults devoid of recent acute infection or vaccination. These data belong to a study of shared clonotypes between healthy human individuals. Study at large: CD4 naive and CD4 memory each took three plates per donor, while CD8 naive took two and CD8 memory one.

As originally analysed: Quality scores were absent from the junction-only immunoSEQ sequences, so filtering differed. Data came from immunoSEQ multiplex PCR; TCRdb stores just in-frame clones and leaves some out. That table gives V, J and clone size, and the DNA gave D and trimming. This sample yields about 2 million clones, of which approximately 94% are seen a single time; around 1.1% belongs to the top ten. The CDR3 contains 14 residues. The germline gives CDR1 MNHNS, CDR2 SASEGT. The V and J ends lost 10 bases and 4 bases respectively, with 17 bases between them. Study-wide results and caveats: A few donors held about 5% of naive CD4 clonotypes in common.

The sample taken for sequencing was naive CD8+ T cells sorted from blood. The TCR comes from a man in his late teens or twenties in good health. The gene calls are TRBV6-1 and TRBJ2-1; TRBD1 might be the D (6 bases). In nucleotides, the CDR3 is TGTGCCATACCCGGCAGGGGTGAATACAATGAGCAGTTCTTC. Translating it yields CAIPGRGEYNEQFF.